The 3 T cell receptor beta chains below were found in one sample sequenced in a study of T cells in Graves' hyperthyroidism and ophthalmopathy. Template material for amplifying TCR beta CDR3 regions consisted of RNA transcripts. HTBI primers were employed in a first-round RT-PCR of the TCR CDR3. From the multiplex PCR reads, TCRdb called clonotypes with MiXCR, one entry per CDR3 protein. This table holds over 700,000 distinct CDR3 sequences, approximately 40% found once. Sequencing was carried out using blood. All receptors come from a woman between 40 and 50 years old with Graves' hyperthyroidism.

With respect to this clonotype: Given a much more abundant clone one base away, this may be a read error. This is likely a read error, given that the CDR3 carries no conserved phenylalanine or tryptophan at its end. The chain employs TRBV6-5 and TRBJ1-2; a weak D match, TRBD1 (5 bases). Trimming took 4 bases from V and 3 from J, leaving 12 bases between them. Per germline, CDR1 MNHEY and CDR2 SVGAGI. This CDR3 is built from 14 residues. The CDR3 region is CASSSGSGYYGYTL. The CDR3 DNA reads TGTGCCAGCAGTTCAGGGTCCGGATACTATGGCTACACCCTC.

CDR3: CASSEGSPSGHYEQYF. CDR3 nucleotides: TGTGCCAGCAGTGAAGGGAGTCCTAGCGGGCACTACGAGCAGTACTTC. V is TRBV25-1 and J is TRBJ2-7; 8 positions agree with TRBD2. The germline CDR1 and CDR2 sequences are MGHDK and SYGVNS. The CDR3 runs to 16 residues. The ends lost 2 bases at V and 3 bases at J; junction bases unmatched: 9.

The chain has TRBV12-5 and TRBJ2-5; possibly TRBD2 for D (5 bases). Germline V lookup: CDR1 LGHNT, CDR2 FRNRAP. CDR3 length: 13 residues. The V and J ends lost 1 base and 5 bases respectively, with 8 bases between them. This CDR3 is CASGLAPGETQYF. DNA for the CDR3: TGTGCTAGTGGTTTGGCGCCGGGGGAGACCCAGTACTTC.